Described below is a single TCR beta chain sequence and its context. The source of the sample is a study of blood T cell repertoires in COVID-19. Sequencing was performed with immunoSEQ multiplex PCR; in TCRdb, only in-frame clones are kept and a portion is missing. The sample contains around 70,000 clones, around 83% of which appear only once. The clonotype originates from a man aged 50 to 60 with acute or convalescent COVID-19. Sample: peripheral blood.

CDR3: CASSEYGTGGHGELFF. The CDR3 nucleotides read TGTGCCAGCAGTGAATACGGGACAGGGGGGCACGGGGAGCTGTTTTTT. The chain uses TRBV25-1 and TRBJ2-2; TRBD1 matches at 11 bases. There are 16 residues in the CDR3. Germline values: CDR1 MGHDK, CDR2 SYGVNS. V lost 0 bases and J lost 7; bases outside the gene matches: 4.